This T cell receptor (beta chain) was captured by sequencing in a study of early T cells in non-severe SARS-CoV-2 infection. MiXCR, applied by TCRdb to the 5' RACE reads, yields one record per CDR3 protein. Of just under 60,000 distinct CDR3 sequences listed, approximately 8% are singletons. The TCR sequence derives from an adult who was a healthcare worker with PCR-confirmed SARS-CoV-2 infection or an uninfected control (not recorded which). The source material was whole blood.

In nucleotides, the CDR3 is TGTGCCAGCAGCCCCGAGACAGCGAGGTCACCCCTCCACTTT. Amino acid sequence: CASSPETARSPLHF. This chain uses TRBV3-1 with TRBJ1-6, with D tentatively TRBD1 (5 bases). Germline V CDR1 and CDR2: LGHDT, YNNKEL (reference sequence). The length of the CDR3 is 14 residues. Trimming left V 4 bases short and J 10 bases short, with 14 bases between. Supplemented by reference TRBV3-1 and TRBJ1-6, the full variable domain reads DTAVSQTPKYLVTQMGNDKSIKCEQNLGHDTMYWYKQDSKKFLKIMFSYNNKELIINETVPNRFSPKSPDKAHLNLHINSLELGDSAVYFCASSPETARSPLHFGNGTRLTVT.